These T cell receptor beta chains were read from a single sample in a study of long-term antiretroviral therapy in people with HIV. Clones were read by immunoSEQ multiplex PCR, and TCRdb kept only the in-frame ones, dropping some. Of 20,000 to 25,000 clones in the sample, about 82% are singletons; the top ten hold approximately 4%. Specimen: unsorted PBMCs, collected around 4 years after starting antiretroviral therapy. These receptors were obtained from a man aged 18 to 30 with HIV. Both conserved end residues are part of each CDR3. A D gene is named only where the DNA matches it firmly. The size of a clone is reported for some rows only, either as once, few or many, or as a class for expanded clones.

>TRBJ2-1|TRBV14|-|TRBD2
CASSQASGGTYNEQFF
TGTGCCAGCAGCCAAGCTAGCGGGGGGACTTACAATGAGCAGTTCTTC
>TRBJ2-3|TRBV7-8|-|-
CASSLRGPTDTQYF
TGTGCCAGCAGCCTCCGGGGGCCCACAGATACGCAGTATTTT
>TRBJ2-5|TRBV4-1|-|TRBD1
CASSQTGLETQYF
TGCGCCAGCAGCCAGACAGGGTTAGAGACCCAGTACTTC
>TRBJ1-4|TRBV7-9|-|-
CASSSGGGWEKLFF
TGTGCCAGCAGCTCCGGTGGAGGGTGGGAAAAACTGTTTTTT
>TRBJ2-5|TRBV5-4|-|-
CASSDEPGLGTQYF
TGTGCCAGCAGCGACGAACCGGGGCTGGGGACCCAGTACTTC
>TRBJ2-7|TRBV21-1|-|-
CARYGTAGSFEQYF
TGTGCCAGATACGGGACGGCTGGATCTTTCGAGCAGTACTTC
>TRBJ2-1|TRBV30|few|-
CAWSSRAADYNEQFF
TGTGCCTGGAGTAGCCGTGCGGCCGACTACAATGAGCAGTTCTTC
>TRBJ1-2|TRBV5-5|-|-
CASSSNPGPDYGYTF
TGTGCCAGCAGCTCGAACCCAGGACCGGACTATGGCTACACCTTC
>TRBJ1-1|TRBV10-3|-|TRBD1
CAIGTEPNTEAFF
TGTGCCATAGGGACAGAGCCCAACACTGAAGCTTTCTTT
>TRBJ1-5|TRBV27|-|-
CASSLLGNQPQHF
TGTGCCAGCAGTTTATTGGGAAATCAGCCCCAGCATTTT
>TRBJ2-1|TRBV6-1|-|TRBD1
CASNRDSNNEQFF
TGTGCCAGCAACAGGGACAGCAACAATGAGCAGTTCTTC
>TRBJ1-2|TRBV5-1|-|-
CASSLKDGSYGYTF
TGCGCCAGCAGCTTGAAGGACGGAAGCTATGGCTACACCTTC
>TRBJ1-3|TRBV11-2|-|-
CASSLVGGSGNTIYF
TGTGCCAGCAGCTTAGTAGGAGGGTCTGGAAACACCATATATTTT
>TRBJ2-2|TRBV7-9|-|TRBD1
CASSLALSGGDGELFF
TGTGCCAGCAGCTTAGCCTTGTCAGGGGGCGACGGGGAGCTGTTTTTT
>TRBJ2-7|TRBV28|-|TRBD1
CASRSQGFYAFEQYF
TGTGCCAGCAGGTCACAGGGGTTTTACGCCTTTGAGCAGTACTTC
>TRBJ2-3|TRBV19|-|-
CASSIPPTDTQYF
TGTGCCAGTAGTATACCACCGACAGATACGCAGTATTTT
>TRBJ2-2|TRBV27|-|TRBD1
CASSSTGTANTGELFF
TGTGCCAGCAGTTCTACCGGGACAGCGAACACCGGGGAGCTGTTTTTT
>TRBJ1-1|TRBV18|-|-
CASSPRGQGLNTEAFF
TGTGCCAGCTCACCAAGAGGGCAGGGATTGAACACTGAAGCTTTCTTT
>TRBJ2-2|TRBV19|-|-
CASSRRPGELFF
TGTGCCAGTAGTAGGAGACCCGGGGAGCTGTTTTTT
>TRBJ1-4|TRBV5-1|-|-
CASSFGADGEKLFF
TGCGCCAGCAGCTTCGGCGCTGATGGGGAAAAACTGTTTTTT
>TRBJ1-4|TRBV5-1|-|TRBD1
CASSPVRGLREKLFF
TGCGCCAGCAGCCCCGTCAGGGGGCTCCGGGAAAAACTGTTTTTT
>TRBJ2-2|TRBV9|-|TRBD2
CASSVDPGLASNTGELFF
TGTGCCAGCAGCGTAGACCCTGGACTAGCGAGCAACACCGGGGAGCTGTTTTTT
>TRBJ2-7|TRBV5-1|-|TRBD2
CASTLGGAYEQYF
TGCGCCAGCACCCTTGGGGGGGCCTACGAGCAGTACTTC
>TRBJ2-3|TRBV2|-|-
CASSEALVPESSSTDTQYF
TGTGCCAGCAGTGAAGCGCTTGTGCCAGAATCCTCTAGCACAGATACGCAGTATTTT
>TRBJ1-1|TRBV25-1|-|-
CASSLRGYPEAFF
TGTGCCAGCAGTCTCAGGGGTTATCCTGAAGCTTTCTTT
>TRBJ2-2|TRBV7-3|-|TRBD2
CASSLTSGAPAGELFF
TGTGCCAGCAGCTTAACTAGCGGGGCTCCCGCCGGGGAGCTGTTTTTT
>TRBJ1-5|TRBV5-5|-|TRBD1
CASSLTNRGNQPQHF
TGTGCCAGCAGCTTGACAAACAGGGGGAACCAGCCCCAGCATTTT
>TRBJ2-5|TRBV10-1|-|-
CASSGTEQETQYF
TGCGCCAGCAGTGGGACGGAACAAGAGACCCAGTACTTC
>TRBJ1-4|TRBV9|-|-
CASSSGVLNEKLFF
TGTGCCAGCAGCTCAGGGGTACTGAATGAAAAACTGTTTTTT
>TRBJ2-6|TRBV4-1|-|-
CASSRGGTVTGANVLTF
TGCGCCAGCAGCCGCGGCGGGACGGTTACTGGGGCCAACGTCCTGACTTTC
>TRBJ2-1|TRBV10-3|-|TRBD2
CAISESSGASYNEQFF
TGTGCCATCAGTGAGTCTAGCGGGGCCTCCTACAATGAGCAGTTCTTC
>TRBJ1-2|TRBV29-1|-|TRBD1
CSARTGGNYGYTF
TGCAGCGCCCGGACAGGTGGAAACTATGGCTACACCTTC
>TRBJ1-3|TRBV27|-|TRBD1
CASSFYGGTGGRGTIYF
TGTGCCAGCAGTTTCTACGGGGGGACAGGGGGAAGAGGCACCATATATTTT
>TRBJ1-5|TRBV11-2|-|-
CASSQGLNQPQHF
TGTGCCAGCAGCCAGGGCTTAAATCAGCCCCAGCATTTT
>TRBJ2-1|TRBV5-8|-|-
CASTLGGLPDYNEQFF
TGTGCCAGCACCTTGGGGGGACTCCCCGATTACAATGAGCAGTTCTTC
>TRBJ1-3|TRBV7-9|-|-
CASSVDRNLGNTIYF
TGTGCCAGCAGCGTCGACAGGAATCTGGGAAACACCATATATTTT
>TRBJ2-7|TRBV11-2|-|-
CASSLQTWGEQYF
TGTGCCAGCAGCTTACAGACCTGGGGCGAGCAGTACTTC